Sequencing of this TCR beta chain was carried out in a study of PD-1 blockade in classical Hodgkin lymphoma. Study-wide points: In CD4+ cells, TCR diversity went up significantly by C4D1, but in CD8+ cells it did not. Possible causes of repertoire differences, disease activity or prior therapy, remain undefined.

Time point denoted: cycle 4 day 1 (C4D1), after more than 5 weeks of nivolumab. Brentuximab vedotin exposure varied among the patients, all of whom had relapsed after autologous stem cell transplantation. Details on this clone: Its antigen is unidentified.

The data were produced by immunoSEQ multiplex PCR, yet TCRdb's version contains in-frame clones alone and is incomplete. This sample has just over 20,000 clones, with 70% to 85% found just once. Germline CDR1 is MNHNS and CDR2 is SASEGT. The CDR3 is 14 residues long. The V segment lost 6 bases and the J segment 6 bases; nucleotides outside the gene matches: 3. The rearrangement uses TRBV6-1 and TRBJ2-3, with TRBD2 identical over 13 bases. This TCR came from a human donor with classical Hodgkin lymphoma. The material was peripheral blood mononuclear cells (PBMCs), obtained before the fourth cycle of nivolumab. CDR3 coding DNA: TGTGCCAGCAGGCGACTAGCGGGGGGCGATACGCAGTATTTT. It encodes CASRRLAGGDTQYF.